The source of this TCR beta chain is a study of T cells in tumors and immune-related adverse events. The method was immunoSEQ multiplex PCR; TCRdb's version includes in-frame clones alone and lacks a portion of them. The sample records over 7,000 clones, 94% being singletons. The CDR3 consists of 16 residues. The V gene end was trimmed by 5 bases and the J gene end by 2 bases; junction bases not matched to a gene: 7. Per germline, CDR1 SGHTA and CDR2 FQGNSA. This clonotype originated in a female donor with metastatic renal cell carcinoma. V and J are TRBV7-2 and TRBJ2-1; 9 bases are a match to TRBD2. Sequencing was performed on lymph node tissue, taken from a patient treated with anti-PD-1 therapy. CDR3 nucleotides: TGTGCCAGCAGCCGTAGCGGGGGCACTACCTACAATGAGCAGTTCTTC. Residues: CASSRSGGTTYNEQFF.